Below are 15 T cell receptor beta chains sequenced from a single sample in a study of shared clonotypes between healthy human individuals. Terminally differentiated effector memory CD45RA+ cells were excluded from the naive CD8 cells, which were CD45RO-negative and positively selected for CCR7. Profiled with immunoSEQ multiplex PCR; TCRdb holds only in-frame clones, not every one. The sample contains about 2.2 million clones, roughly 91% of which appear only once. The sample comprised naive CD8+ T cells from PBMCs. The origin of the receptors is a young man in good health. Some clones in this sample may be carry-over from other donors' samples.

The rearrangement links TRBV28 to TRBJ2-6, with D perhaps being TRBD1 or TRBD2 (5 bases each). Germline CDR1 is MDHEN and CDR2 is SYDVKM. This CDR3 contains 15 residues. With 8 bases removed from V and 3 bases from J, the gap between germline ends came to 14 bases. The CDR3 sequence is CASASGGSGANVLTF. DNA of the CDR3: TGTGCCAGCGCAAGTGGGGGTAGTGGGGCCAACGTCCTGACTTTC. The full variable domain, its missing parts supplied by reference TRBV28 and TRBJ2-6, is DVKVTQSSRYLVKRTGEKVFLECVQDMDHENMFWYRQDPGLGLRLIYFSYDVKMKEKGDIPEGYSVSREKKERFSLILESASTNQTSMYLCASASGGSGANVLTFGAGSRLTVL.

This clone was seen a handful of times. The chain combines TRBV9 with TRBJ1-1; D is undetermined. The CDR3 spans 15 residues. V was pared by 3 bases and J by 4 bases, with 16 bases between. CDR1 SGDLS and CDR2 YYNGEE come from the germline V gene. CDR3 DNA sequence: TGTGCCAGCAGCGCTTCCGGACCTGGGAGCACTGAAGCTTTCTTT. It is translated as CASSASGPGSTEAFF.

The chain combines TRBV27 with TRBJ2-1; TRBD2 agrees at 7 bases. After removal of 6 bases from V and 3 bases from J, the junction contained 8 bases not matched to a gene. CDR3 length: 15 residues. Germline V gene sequence: CDR1 MNHEY, CDR2 SMNVEV (reference sequence). Here the CDR3 reads CASSRVGRVYNEQFF. As DNA, the CDR3 is TGTGCCAGCAGCCGAGTGGGGAGGGTCTACAATGAGCAGTTCTTC.

The genes are TRBV6-6 and TRBJ2-2, with a tentative D call TRBD2 (6 bases). Germline loops: CDR1 MNHNY, CDR2 SVGAGI (reference sequence). This CDR3 is 16 amino acids long. Deletions cut 4 bases from V and 0 bases from J, with 12 bases between. In DNA, the CDR3 is TGTGCCAGCAGTTCCTTAGCGGCCGCGAACACCGGGGAGCTGTTTTTT. Encoded protein: CASSSLAAANTGELFF.

This clone was picked up one time. The V call is TRBV4-1, the J call TRBJ1-1; unclear D gene. Germline values: CDR1 MGHRA, CDR2 YSYEKL. V was shortened by 4 bases and J by 2 bases, with 14 bases between the two germline ends. CDR3 size: 15 residues. CDR3 nucleotides: TGCGCCAGCAGCCCTAAGGCAAACCGTAACACTGAAGCTTTCTTT. Its translation: CASSPKANRNTEAFF.

The chain couples TRBV9 to TRBJ1-3; possible D gene TRBD1, 6 bases. The germline V gene has CDR1 SGDLS and CDR2 YYNGEE. The germline V and J ends were trimmed by 4 bases and 0 bases, with 17 bases remaining between them. The CDR3 is 17 residues long. For the CDR3, the DNA is TGTGCCAGCAGCACCTCAAACAGGGATAGCTCTGGAAACACCATATATTTT. Amino acid sequence: CASSTSNRDSSGNTIYF.

A remark on this clone: In the same sample, other DNA sequences code for this CDR3. The chain is built from TRBV19 and TRBJ1-1; 8 bases match TRBD1. V was pared by 2 bases and J by 4 bases, with 3 bases of the junction left unmatched. Germline-derived CDR1 and CDR2 are LNHDA and SQIVND (reference sequence). This CDR3 has 14 amino acids. The CDR3 here is CASSIRTGTTEAFF. The CDR3 DNA reads as TGTGCCAGTAGTATACGGACAGGGACCACTGAAGCTTTCTTT.

The V gene is TRBV27, the J gene TRBJ2-1; 10 positions match TRBD2. CDR3 length equals 16 residues. Per germline, CDR1 MNHEY and CDR2 SMNVEV (reference sequence). With V trimmed by 5 bases and J by 1 base, 5 bases remained unmatched. The CDR3 sequence: CASSPSGSISYNEQFF. CDR3 in DNA: TGTGCCAGCAGTCCTAGCGGGAGTATTTCCTACAATGAGCAGTTCTTC.

This chain's CDR3 is CSSTGKKNTEAFF. The CDR3 nucleotides read TGCAGCTCGACAGGGAAAAAGAACACTGAAGCTTTCTTT. The rearrangement joins TRBV29-1 to TRBJ1-1; 7 nucleotides match TRBD1. CDR3 length: 13 amino acids. Germline trimming cut 8 bases from V and 1 base from J; bases unmatched to any gene: 7. Germline V lookup: CDR1 SQVTM, CDR2 ANQGSEA.

The chain couples TRBV9 to TRBJ2-5; D ambiguous. The CDR3 covers 14 residues. V shed 1 base and J shed 3 bases, with 10 bases lying between them. Germline values: CDR1 SGDLS, CDR2 YYNGEE. The CDR3 DNA reads as TGTGCCAGCAGCGTATACGGAGTCGAAGAGACCCAGTACTTC. Translated, it gives CASSVYGVEETQYF.

This chain connects TRBV27 to TRBJ1-1; D is ambiguous. The CDR3 loop spans 12 amino acids. Per the germline V gene, CDR1 is MNHEY and CDR2 is SMNVEV (reference sequence). V was shortened by 7 bases and J by 6 bases, with 12 bases between the two germline ends. The DNA of the CDR3 is TGTGCCAGCACAGGACGCGGGGCTGAAGCTTTCTTT. Amino acid sequence: CASTGRGAEAFF.

A word on this clone: This CDR3 is also generated by other DNA sequences in the sample. V is TRBV7-3 and J is TRBJ2-7, with 7 nucleotides matching TRBD1. The germline CDR1 and CDR2 sequences are SGHTA and FQGTGA. The CDR3 totals 13 residues. J lost 2 bases, V lost 8 bases, and 6 bases had no gene match. The CDR3 DNA sequence: TGTGCCAGCTCCCTGACAGGGCCCTACGAGCAGTACTTC. Amino acid sequence: CASSLTGPYEQYF.

V gene TRBV18 combines with J gene TRBJ2-3, with a weak D call TRBD1 (11 bases). This CDR3 is built from 22 residues. Between the trimmed V and J ends, which lost 3 bases and 2 bases, there was a span of 33 bases. In germline, CDR1 is KGHSH, CDR2 LQKENI. The CDR3, as DNA: TGTGCCAGCTCACCGGATTTCTCGGACAGGGGGCTAGCGGGAGATTACACAGATACGCAGTATTTT. This gives the protein CASSPDFSDRGLAGDYTDTQYF.

As for this clone: Other DNA sequences of this sample code for an identical CDR3. V gene TRBV19 combines with J gene TRBJ2-1, with no clear D. V lost 3 bases to trimming and J lost 0 bases, with 9 bases between them. This CDR3 has 15 residues. In germline, CDR1 is LNHDA, CDR2 SQIVND (reference sequence). The CDR3 region is CASSIQASSYNEQFF. Written as DNA, the CDR3 is TGTGCCAGTAGTATCCAAGCAAGCTCCTACAATGAGCAGTTCTTC.

V gene TRBV4-2 combines with J gene TRBJ2-1; TRBD2 matches at 9 bases. CDR3 length: 18 amino acids. CDR1 is LGHNA and CDR2 is YNFKEQ in the germline V gene. J lost 0 bases, V lost 1 base, and 7 bases had no gene match. CDR3 amino acids: CASSQGTSEFSSYNEQFF. DNA of the CDR3: TGTGCCAGCAGCCAAGGGACTAGCGAATTTAGCTCCTACAATGAGCAGTTCTTC.